The 5 T cell receptor beta chains below were found in one sample sequenced in a study of T cell responses to AZD1222 COVID-19 vaccine (dated by TCRdb to the early 2020s). Library preparation was by the immunoSEQ multiplex PCR assay. This immuneACCESS table, as held by TCRdb, lists in-frame sequences with V and J called but not all clones. Of the missing ones, under half trace to an unresolved V gene in checked studies; the others have no known cause. Counted in this sample were 50,000 or so clones; approximately 89% of them appeared once. The ten largest clones represent roughly 14% of the sample. The time point label for this specimen denotes: baseline before first vaccination. Source: peripheral blood, taken on day 0 of AZD1222 vaccination. Every receptor here comes from an adult in good health.

The chain couples TRBV7-7 to TRBJ2-7, with 9 bases that match TRBD1. The CDR3 totals 14 residues. In germline, CDR1 is SSHAT, CDR2 FNYEAQ (reference sequence). The J segment lost 3 bases and the V segment lost 5 bases, leaving 5 bases of the junction unmatched. The CDR3 nucleotides read TGTGCCAGCAGCCTCGGACAGGGGTTCTACGAGCAGTACTTC. Its protein is CASSLGQGFYEQYF.

Only one count was recorded for this clone. V is TRBV10-3 and J is TRBJ1-5; no clear D. Germline V CDR1 and CDR2: ENHRY, SYGVKD. This CDR3 spans 16 amino acids. With 2 bases removed from V and 2 bases from J, the gap between germline ends came to 13 bases. The CDR3 sequence: CAISEGPEVGNQPQHF. In DNA form, the CDR3 reads TGTGCCATCAGTGAGGGTCCAGAGGTGGGCAATCAGCCCCAGCATTTT.

The chain joins TRBV7-2 to TRBJ1-2; D uncertain. Germline loops: CDR1 SGHTA, CDR2 FQGNSA. The germline V and J ends were trimmed by 4 bases and 4 bases, with 7 bases remaining between them. The CDR3 contains 12 residues. The DNA of the CDR3 is TGTGCCAGCAGCTCGTACAGCTATGGCTACACCTTC. Protein: CASSSYSYGYTF. The full variable domain, its missing parts supplied by reference TRBV7-2 and TRBJ1-2, is GAGVSQSPSNKVTEKGKDVELRCDPISGHTALYWYRQSLGQGLEFLIYFQGNSAPDKSGLPSDRFSAERTGGSVSTLTIQRTQQEDSAVYLCASSSYSYGYTFGSGTRLTVV.

This chain links TRBV9 with TRBJ1-2; 8 positions match TRBD1. Unmatched junction bases numbered 4, after V lost 3 bases and J lost 6 bases. Germline-derived CDR1 and CDR2 are SGDLS and YYNGEE. This CDR3 region has 13 residues. The CDR3, as DNA: TGTGCCAGCAGCGCAAGGGACAGGCATGGCTACACCTTC. It is translated as CASSARDRHGYTF.

J is TRBJ2-3 and V is TRBV2; no clear D. Germline V gene sequence: CDR1 SNHLY, CDR2 FYNNEI. V was trimmed by 6 bases and J by 0 bases, leaving 4 bases between them. The CDR3 is 12 residues long. The CDR3 bases are TGTGCCAGCAGGGACAGCACAGATACGCAGTATTTT. Translation gives CASRDSTDTQYF.